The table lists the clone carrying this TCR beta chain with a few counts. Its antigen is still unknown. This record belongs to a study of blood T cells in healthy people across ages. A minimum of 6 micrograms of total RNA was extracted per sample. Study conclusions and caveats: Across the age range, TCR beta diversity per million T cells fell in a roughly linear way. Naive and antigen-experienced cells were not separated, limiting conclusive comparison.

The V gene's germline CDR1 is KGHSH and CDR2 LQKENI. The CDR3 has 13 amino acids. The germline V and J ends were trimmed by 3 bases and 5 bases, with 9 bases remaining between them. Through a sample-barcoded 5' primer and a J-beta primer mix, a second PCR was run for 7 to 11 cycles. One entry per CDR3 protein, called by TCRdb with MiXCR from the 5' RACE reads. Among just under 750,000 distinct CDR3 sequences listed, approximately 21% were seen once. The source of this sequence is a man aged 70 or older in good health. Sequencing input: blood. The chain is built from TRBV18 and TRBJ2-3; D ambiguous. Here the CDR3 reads CASSPSTGDTQYF. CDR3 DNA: TGTGCCAGCTCACCCTCAACGGGAGATACGCAGTATTTT.